These 17 T cell receptor beta chains originate from one sample sequenced in a study of T cell clonality in common variable immunodeficiency. Sequenced by immunoSEQ multiplex PCR; TCRdb stores in-frame clones only, minus some. The repertoire consists of some 54,000 clones, none detected only once. Sequenced sample: peripheral blood mononuclear cells. The receptors come from a person aged 18-70 years in good health.

There are many counts of this clone. The read falls 3 residues short of the CDR3 end, and the missing part is taken from the germline J gene. The chain links TRBV28 to TRBJ2-7; D perhaps matches TRBD1 (5 bases). The CDR3 covers 12 residues. V was clipped by 7 bases and J by 4 bases, with 11 bases between them. Per the germline V gene, CDR1 is MDHEN and CDR2 is SYDVKM. CDR3: CASNRGLYEQYF. The CDR3 bases that were read are TGTGCCAGCAATAGGGGCCTTTACGAG.

This clone showed up many times. The read ends 3 residues early relative to the CDR3; the germline J gene fills the gap. The rearrangement joins TRBV6-1 to TRBJ2-1, with 12 bases identical to TRBD2. The CDR3 runs to 15 residues. Germline trimming cut 4 bases from V and 4 bases from J; bases unmatched to any gene: 2. CDR1 and CDR2 (germline): MNHNS, SASEGT. Partial CDR3 DNA: TGTGCCAGCAGTGCGACTAGCGGGGGTTACAATGAG. Protein product: CASSATSGGYNE. The whole CDR3 region reads CASSATSGGYNEQFF.

The sample holds many counts of this clone. The read terminates 3 residues before the CDR3 end, so the remaining end is supplied by the germline J gene. V usage is TRBV11-2 and J usage is TRBJ2-1; possibly TRBD1 for D (6 bases). The CDR3 extends over 15 amino acids. V gave up 7 bases and J gave up 2 bases, with 15 bases separating them. From germline, CDR1 is SGHAT and CDR2 FQNNGV. The CDR3 spells CASTSRQGTYNEQFF. The part of the CDR3 DNA that was read is TGTGCCAGCACCTCCCGGCAGGGGACCTACAATGAG.

Ten or more counts support this clone. Read data end 3 residues before the CDR3 end; the end is taken from the germline J gene. The chain joins TRBV29-1 to TRBJ2-6, with 7 bases aligning to TRBD1. The CDR3 sequence is 16 residues long. Losses at the gene ends were 4 bases for V and 0 bases for J; bases not matched to a gene: 6. Germline V CDR1 and CDR2: SQVTM, ANQGSEA. The sequenced part of the CDR3 DNA is TGCAGCGTTGGGACAGGAGGCTCCTCTGGGGCCAACGTC. Protein sequence: CSVGTGGSSGANV. The whole CDR3 sequence is CSVGTGGSSGANVLTF.

This clone was detected many times. The read is 3 residues too short to cover the CDR3 end, so that end is filled in from the germline J gene. This sequence joins TRBV19 and TRBJ2-6; D is possibly TRBD1 (6 bases). Germline V gene lookup returns CDR1 LNHDA and CDR2 SQIVND (reference sequence). V was trimmed by 0 bases and J by 2 bases, leaving 8 bases between them. CDR3 length: 16 residues. The sequenced part of the CDR3 DNA is TGTGCCAGTAGTATAGATCAGGGGACTGGGGCCAACGTC. Its protein product is CASSIDQGTGANV. The complete CDR3 reads CASSIDQGTGANVLTF.

This clone was recorded at least ten times. The DNA ends 3 residues before the CDR3 does, and the rest of the CDR3 is filled in from the germline J gene. The V and J genes are TRBV5-1 and TRBJ1-2; possible D gene TRBD1, 5 bases. Germline V gene sequence: CDR1 SGHRS, CDR2 YFSETQ. The CDR3 contains 15 residues. The CDR3 loop reads CASSSFGQGVEGYTF. The sequenced CDR3 bases are TGCGCCAGCAGCTCATTCGGACAAGGTGTAGAAGGC.

CDR3 bases read: TGTGCCAGCTCGCGCCCGGGACAGGGGGCGAACGGGGAG. Its protein is CASSRPGQGANGE. The whole CDR3 sequence is CASSRPGQGANGELFF. The gene calls are TRBV18 and TRBJ2-2; 12 positions match TRBD1. The CDR3 goes on 3 residues after the read ends, and that part is filled in from the germline J gene. Per the germline V gene, CDR1 is KGHSH and CDR2 is LQKENI. Unmatched junction bases numbered 9, after V lost 6 bases and J lost 7 bases. The CDR3 spans 16 residues.

This clone was counted many times. Read sequence stops 3 residues before the CDR3 end, and the germline J gene provides the missing end. The gene calls are TRBV20-1 and TRBJ2-1; 8 nucleotides match TRBD2. Germline CDR1 DFQATT, CDR2 SNEGSKA (reference sequence). CDR3 length: 16 amino acids. Trimming at V came to 0 bases and at J to 5 bases, leaving 9 bases not matched to a gene. The CDR3 spells CSARDSGSSLNNEQFF. The CDR3 DNA, read in part, is TGCAGTGCTAGAGACAGCGGGAGCTCCCTAAACAATGAG.

With respect to this clone: Read data end 3 residues before the CDR3 end; the end is taken from the germline J gene. Other nucleotide sequences from this sample produce the same CDR3. The V call is TRBV7-9, the J call TRBJ1-3, with a tentative D call TRBD1 (5 bases). This CDR3 region has 14 residues. Trimming took 6 bases from V and 4 from J, leaving 13 bases between them. The germline V gene has CDR1 SEHNR and CDR2 FQNEAQ (reference sequence). The sequenced CDR3 bases are TGTGCCAGCAGATTGGGGCATGAAGGAAACACC. Its protein product is CASRLGHEGNT. The full CDR3 protein is CASRLGHEGNTIYF.

This clone has a handful of counts. The sequenced fragment ends 3 residues before the CDR3 boundary, so the rest is inferred from the germline J gene. The chain uses TRBV7-9 and TRBJ1-6; 9 bases line up with TRBD1. Unmatched junction bases numbered 6, after V lost 5 bases and J lost 7 bases. In germline, CDR1 is SEHNR, CDR2 FQNEAQ (reference sequence). This CDR3 is built from 15 residues. The sequenced part of the CDR3 DNA is TGTGCCAGCAGCCTACAGGGGGCCCTGAATTCACCC. Amino acids: CASSLQGALNSP. The whole CDR3 protein reads CASSLQGALNSPLHF.

The table lists this clone with many counts. The read terminates 3 residues ahead of where the CDR3 ends, so the germline J gene completes it. The chain employs TRBV20-1 and TRBJ2-3; 7 bases are a match to TRBD2. The junction had 11 bases not matched to a gene; V was cut back by 2 bases and J by 6 bases. CDR3 length equals 15 residues. The V gene's germline CDR1 is DFQATT and CDR2 SNEGSKA (reference sequence). CDR3 bases read: TGCAGTGCTAGAATTCCGGGGGGAGTCGTGGATACG. Amino acids: CSARIPGGVVDT. The CDR3 reads in full as CSARIPGGVVDTQYF.

This clone was counted only a few times. The read is 3 residues too short to cover the CDR3 end, so that end is filled in from the germline J gene. The chain employs TRBV5-1 and TRBJ2-3; 8 bases map to TRBD2. Germline CDR1 is SGHRS and CDR2 is YFSETQ. CDR3 size: 16 residues. Incomplete CDR3 DNA: TGCGCCAGCAGCCGGACGTTGGGACTAGAACAAGAGACG. It is translated as CASSRTLGLEQET. The CDR3 in its entirety is CASSRTLGLEQETQYF.

This clone has ten or more counts. The DNA ends 3 residues before the CDR3 does, and the rest of the CDR3 is filled in from the germline J gene. The chain has TRBV18 and TRBJ1-1; 7 bases fit TRBD1. Germline CDR1 KGHSH, CDR2 LQKENI. The trim removed 6 bases at V and 1 base at J, leaving 8 bases unmatched. There are 15 residues in the CDR3. The covered CDR3 bases are TGTGCCAGCTCTCCTTTAGGGGGCTGGAACACTGAA. The encoded protein is CASSPLGGWNTE. The full CDR3 protein reads CASSPLGGWNTEAFF. The whole variable domain, remainder taken from reference TRBV18 and TRBJ1-1, is NAGVMQNPRHLVRRRGQEARLRCSPMKGHSHVYWYRQLPEEGLKFMVYLQKENIIDESGMPKERFSAEFPKEGPSILRIQQVVRGDSAAYFCASSPLGGWNTEAFFGQGTRLTVV.

This clone was found many times. Read data end 3 residues before the CDR3 end; the end is taken from the germline J gene. The rearrangement uses TRBV7-6 and TRBJ2-2; maybe TRBD2 (5 bases). Germline-derived CDR1 and CDR2 are SGHVS and FNYEAQ. V lost 3 bases to trimming and J lost 5 bases, with 10 bases between them. This CDR3 comprises 14 residues. The covered CDR3 bases are TGTGCCAGCAGCTTCACTGAGGGTACCGGGGAG. Translation: CASSFTEGTGE. The full-length CDR3 reads as CASSFTEGTGELFF.

This clone was picked up a small number of times. The CDR3 goes on 3 residues after the read ends, and that part is filled in from the germline J gene. The rearrangement joins TRBV11-3 to TRBJ2-7, with 11 bases that match TRBD1. CDR1 is SGHNT, CDR2 YENEEA, per germline. V was pared by 1 base and J by 5 bases, with 1 base of the junction left unmatched. This CDR3 contains 14 residues. Here the CDR3 reads CASSLGTGGHEQYF. Partial CDR3 DNA: TGTGCCAGCAGCTTAGGGACAGGGGGCCACGAG.

At least ten counts were recorded for this clone. The read halts 3 residues ahead of the CDR3 end, with the missing end drawn from the germline J gene. This sequence joins TRBV7-9 and TRBJ2-3; D remains ambiguous. V was clipped by 4 bases and J by 2 bases, with 7 bases between them. This CDR3 contains 13 residues. Germline V gene data show CDR1 as SEHNR and CDR2 as FQNEAQ (reference sequence). The CDR3 bases that were read are TGTGCCAGCAGCTCCCTTTCCACAGATACG. Protein product: CASSSLSTDT. The CDR3 in full is CASSSLSTDTQYF.

A word on this clone: The CDR3 goes on 3 residues after the read ends, and that part is filled in from the germline J gene. The rearrangement uses TRBV2 and TRBJ1-2; 7 nucleotides align to TRBD1. CDR1 and CDR2 from the germline V gene are SNHLY and FYNNEI. Trimming at V came to 7 bases and at J to 7 bases, leaving 15 bases not matched to a gene. There are 15 residues in the CDR3. The CDR3 is CASNENRQGRGGYTF. The sequenced part of the CDR3 DNA is TGTGCCAGCAATGAGAACCGACAGGGCAGGGGTGGC.